The subject of this entry is one TCR beta chain. This CDR3 is built from 16 residues. Germline CDR1 and CDR2: LNHDA and SQIVND (reference sequence). The V and J ends lost 5 bases and 0 bases respectively, with 13 bases between them. This specimen belongs to a study of response to subunit inactivated influenza vaccine. TCRdb redid the calling of the RT-PCR reads with MiXCR, one entry per CDR3 protein. The table records approximately 500,000 distinct CDR3 sequences, approximately 24% of them present only once. These data also formed part of another study, on T cells expressing NK-cell markers. That report notes: UMIs accompanied the 5'RACE template switching by which TCR beta cDNA was made. HCMV serostatus: seven of eight sequenced donors positive, one negative. The study found dominant NKG2C+ clonotypes at about 1.0-8% of CD8+ T cells in roughly six donors.

The gene calls are TRBV19 and TRBJ2-2, with TRBD2 as a possible D gene (5 bases). The sequencing here drew on CD4+ T cells sorted from PBMCs, taken 11 to 12 days after vaccination. The origin of this receptor is a man between 50 and 59 years old who received an inactivated influenza vaccine. DNA for the CDR3: TGTGCCAGTAGTGAGGCGGGCACCCCGAACACCGGGGAGCTGTTTTTT. Its protein is CASSEAGTPNTGELFF.